This is a list of T cell receptor beta chains from one sample in a study of T cell repertoires in cytomegalovirus infection. TCRdb re-analysed the reads in MiXCR, keeping a single row per CDR3 protein. The table lists some 590,000 distinct CDR3 sequences, about 40% of them singletons. Their target antigens are unknown. Sample: cultured PBMCs, taken from culture after CMV antigen stimulation. The receptors originated from a human donor in good health (CMV status not recorded). Some clones in this sample may be carry-over from other donors' samples. The CDR3 runs from the conserved cysteine through the conserved F or W. Only some rows state a clone size, as once, few, many or a class for expanded clones.

v_gene: TRBV12-3/TRBV12-4; len: 15; abundance: few; CDR3aa: CASSLWGESNQPQHF
v_gene: TRBV6-1; len: 14; abundance: few; CDR3aa: CASSEGTFYTEAFF
v_gene: TRBV12-3/TRBV12-4; len: 13; abundance: few; CDR3aa: CASSLTGGDTQYF
v_gene: TRBV6-1; len: 16; abundance: .; CDR3aa: CASSEASRGGQETQYF
v_gene: TRBV18; len: 15; abundance: .; CDR3aa: CASSPVTSIYNEQFF
v_gene: TRBV20-1; len: 15; abundance: .; CDR3aa: CSAQRAGASGETQYF
v_gene: TRBV4-1; len: 13; abundance: many; CDR3aa: CASSQPSTDTQYF
v_gene: TRBV7-2; len: 18; abundance: .; CDR3aa: CASSPRVPGQGWNTEAFF
v_gene: TRBV29-1; len: 13; abundance: .; CDR3aa: CSVVRQMNTEAFF
v_gene: TRBV2; len: 16; abundance: .; CDR3aa: CASIYLRGQGSGKLFF
v_gene: TRBV19; len: 16; abundance: .; CDR3aa: CASASRLAGAYNEQFF
v_gene: TRBV11-2; len: 13; abundance: .; CDR3aa: CASSSTGLGIQYF
v_gene: TRBV5-1; len: 14; abundance: .; CDR3aa: CASSLEGGETEAFF
v_gene: TRBV11-2; len: 18; abundance: few; CDR3aa: CASSARTSGQVNSYEQYF
v_gene: TRBV12-3/TRBV12-4; len: 16; abundance: .; CDR3aa: CASKTRQGARGNTIYF
v_gene: TRBV12-3/TRBV12-4; len: 16; abundance: few; CDR3aa: CASSFPTGGGTDTQYF
v_gene: TRBV12-3/TRBV12-4; len: 13; abundance: .; CDR3aa: CASSPGTGVEQYF
v_gene: TRBV5-6; len: 15; abundance: .; CDR3aa: CASGELGSRQETQYF
v_gene: TRBV11-1; len: 13; abundance: .; CDR3aa: CASSLSRYTEAFF
v_gene: TRBV7-2; len: 15; abundance: many; CDR3aa: CASSLGGDRSNEAFF
v_gene: TRBV19; len: 14; abundance: .; CDR3aa: CASSIEQNKRTQYF
v_gene: TRBV6-2/TRBV6-3; len: 13; abundance: .; CDR3aa: CASSPGMGTEAFF
v_gene: TRBV7-2; len: 14; abundance: .; CDR3aa: CASSRTGRGEKLFF
v_gene: TRBV7-8; len: 16; abundance: .; CDR3aa: CASSLLAGGDTGELFF
v_gene: TRBV7-2; len: 14; abundance: few; CDR3aa: CASSHSGTRSEQYF
v_gene: TRBV7-2; len: 15; abundance: few; CDR3aa: CASSPFRPIQETQYF
v_gene: TRBV7-2; len: 14; abundance: few; CDR3aa: CASSPAGQTYGYTF
v_gene: TRBV7-2; len: 16; abundance: .; CDR3aa: CASSLAHVGGPGKLFF
v_gene: TRBV11-2; len: 13; abundance: .; CDR3aa: CASGTGRDNGYTF